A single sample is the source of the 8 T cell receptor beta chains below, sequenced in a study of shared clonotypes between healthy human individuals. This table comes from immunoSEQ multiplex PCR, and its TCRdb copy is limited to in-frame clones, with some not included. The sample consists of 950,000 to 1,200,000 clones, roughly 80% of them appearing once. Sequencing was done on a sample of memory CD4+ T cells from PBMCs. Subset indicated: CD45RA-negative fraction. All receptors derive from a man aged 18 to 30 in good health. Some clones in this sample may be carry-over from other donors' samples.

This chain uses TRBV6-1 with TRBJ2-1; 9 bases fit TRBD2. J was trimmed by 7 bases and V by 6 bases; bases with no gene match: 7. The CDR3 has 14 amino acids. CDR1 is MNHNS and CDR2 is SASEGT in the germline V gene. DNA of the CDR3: TGTGCCAGCAGGGCTAGCGGGACGATGAATGAGCAGTTCTTC. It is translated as CASRASGTMNEQFF.

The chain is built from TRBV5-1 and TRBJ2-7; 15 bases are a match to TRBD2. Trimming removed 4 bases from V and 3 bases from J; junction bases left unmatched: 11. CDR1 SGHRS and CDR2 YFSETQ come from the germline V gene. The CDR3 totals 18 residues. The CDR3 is CASSAGLAGGMSFYEQYF. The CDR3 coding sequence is TGCGCCAGCAGCGCGGGACTAGCGGGAGGAATGTCCTTCTACGAGCAGTACTTC.

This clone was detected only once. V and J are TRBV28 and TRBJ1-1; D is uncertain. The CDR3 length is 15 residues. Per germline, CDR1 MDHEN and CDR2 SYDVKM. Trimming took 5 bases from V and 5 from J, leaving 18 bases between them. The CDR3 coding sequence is TGTGCCAGCAGTCTTTGGACTCGGGAGAGTACTGAAGCTTTCTTT. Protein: CASSLWTRESTEAFF.

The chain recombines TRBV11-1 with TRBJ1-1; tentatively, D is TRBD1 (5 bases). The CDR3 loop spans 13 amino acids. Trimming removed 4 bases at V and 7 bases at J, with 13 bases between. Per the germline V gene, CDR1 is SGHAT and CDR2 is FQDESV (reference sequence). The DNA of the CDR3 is TGTGCCAGCAGCTATGCAGGGAAGGGTGAAGCTTTCTTT. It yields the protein CASSYAGKGEAFF.

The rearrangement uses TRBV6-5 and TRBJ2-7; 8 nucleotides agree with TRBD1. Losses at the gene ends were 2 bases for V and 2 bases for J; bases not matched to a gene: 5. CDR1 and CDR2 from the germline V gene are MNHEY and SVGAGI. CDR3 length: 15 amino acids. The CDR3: CASSYGQGGPYEQYF. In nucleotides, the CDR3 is TGTGCCAGCAGTTACGGACAGGGCGGCCCCTACGAGCAGTACTTC.

The CDR3 sequence is CASSAGPDTGGYTF. CDR3 DNA sequence: TGTGCCAGCAGCGCGGGTCCTGATACTGGGGGCTACACCTTC. The V call is TRBV7-2, the J call TRBJ1-2; D is undetermined. V lost 5 bases and J 8 bases, leaving 18 bases between the germline ends. Germline values: CDR1 SGHTA, CDR2 FQGNSA. This CDR3 region has 14 residues.

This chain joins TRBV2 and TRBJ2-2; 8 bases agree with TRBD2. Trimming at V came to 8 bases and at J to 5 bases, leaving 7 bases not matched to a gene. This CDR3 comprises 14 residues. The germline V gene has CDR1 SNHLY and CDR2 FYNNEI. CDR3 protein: CASDGRATTGELFF. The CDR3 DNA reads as TGTGCCAGCGACGGGAGGGCCACGACCGGGGAGCTGTTTTTT.

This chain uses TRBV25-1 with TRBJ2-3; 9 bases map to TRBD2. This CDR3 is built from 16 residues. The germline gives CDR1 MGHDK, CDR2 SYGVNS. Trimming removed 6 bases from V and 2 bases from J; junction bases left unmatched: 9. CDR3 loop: CASRQGASGATDTQYF. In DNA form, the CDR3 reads TGTGCCAGCAGGCAAGGGGCTAGCGGGGCCACAGATACGCAGTATTTT.